These 17 T cell receptor beta chains originate from one sample sequenced in a study of T cells in localized non-small cell lung cancer. Measured with immunoSEQ multiplex PCR; TCRdb has only the in-frame clones, and not every one. The table includes over 30,000 clones, about nine tenths detected once. The sequencing used peripheral blood mononuclear cells, collected before any cancer treatment. These receptors were obtained from a male donor older than 55 with stage II lung adenocarcinoma.

The table lists this clone with a count of one. V is TRBV27 and J is TRBJ1-6; D possibly corresponds to TRBD1 (6 bases). CDR1 and CDR2 from the germline V gene are MNHEY and SMNVEV (reference sequence). This CDR3 is built from 14 residues. V was cut by 9 bases and J by 2 bases, with 11 bases left in between. The CDR3 coding sequence is TGTGCCAGTAAGGGGGTCGCCTATAATTCACCCCTCCACTTT. This translates into CASKGVAYNSPLHF.

The rearrangement links TRBV7-2 to TRBJ2-2; unclear D gene. The germline V gene encodes CDR1 SGHTA and CDR2 FQGNSA. CDR3 length: 15 residues. Trimming removed 7 bases from V and 2 bases from J, with 14 bases in between. CDR3 nucleotide sequence: TGTGCCAGCACCCCGGTGGGCGGTAACACCGGGGAGCTGTTTTTT. It translates to CASTPVGGNTGELFF.

For the CDR3, the DNA is TGTGCCAGCAGCTTAGTAGTGGGCGCCACAGATACGCAGTATTTT. It is translated as CASSLVVGATDTQYF. The chain joins TRBV7-2 to TRBJ2-3; D gene unclear. V lost 1 base and J 2 bases, leaving 10 bases between the germline ends. The germline gives CDR1 SGHTA, CDR2 FQGNSA. This CDR3 is built from 15 residues.

The J gene is TRBJ1-5, the V gene TRBV5-5, with D perhaps TRBD1 (6 bases). Trimming cost V 4 bases and J 3 bases, with 14 bases left between them. This CDR3 comprises 15 residues. CDR1 SGHKS and CDR2 YYEKEE come from the germline V gene (reference sequence). CDR3 sequence reads: CASSPGQSFNQPQHF. Here the CDR3 DNA reads TGTGCCAGCAGCCCCGGACAGAGTTTCAATCAGCCCCAGCATTTT.

The rearrangement joins TRBV5-1 to TRBJ1-3; 8 bases are a match to TRBD1. The CDR3 extends over 14 amino acids. Germline V lookup: CDR1 SGHRS, CDR2 YFSETQ. Unmatched junction bases numbered 7, after V lost 4 bases and J lost 7 bases. The chain's CDR3 is CASSPGQGGNTIYF. The CDR3, as DNA: TGCGCCAGCAGCCCCGGACAGGGAGGGAACACCATATATTTT.

The CDR3 protein is CASSPRREGNEQFF. The CDR3 DNA sequence: TGTGCCAGCAGCCCGAGGCGGGAAGGCAATGAGCAGTTCTTC. The V and J genes are TRBV5-4 and TRBJ2-1, with D possibly matching TRBD2 (6 bases). The germline V gene encodes CDR1 SGHNT and CDR2 YYREEE (reference sequence). The CDR3 is 14 amino acids. The V end lost 4 bases, the J end lost 6 bases, and 14 bases lay between the germline ends.

This sequence joins TRBV6-1 and TRBJ2-7; a possible D gene is TRBD2 (6 bases). The CDR3 spans 16 residues. CDR1 and CDR2 (germline): MNHNS, SASEGT. Trimming removed 2 bases at V and 7 bases at J, with 21 bases between. The DNA for the CDR3 is TGTGCCAGCAGTGAACAATTAGGAGGGACCAGGGCGGAGCAGTACTTC. It encodes CASSEQLGGTRAEQYF.

The chain links TRBV6-6 to TRBJ1-1; D not certain. Germline CDR1 is MNHNY and CDR2 is SVGAGI (reference sequence). CDR3 length equals 13 residues. With 2 bases removed from V and 6 bases from J, the gap between germline ends came to 10 bases. CDR3 amino acids: CASSYIWSAEAFF. The CDR3 DNA is TGTGCCAGCAGTTACATTTGGAGCGCTGAAGCTTTCTTT.

The rearrangement links TRBV6-1 to TRBJ1-2; 7 bases align to TRBD1. Per germline, CDR1 MNHNS and CDR2 SASEGT. V gave up 5 bases and J gave up 4 bases; unmatched junction bases: 10. The CDR3 extends over 15 amino acids. The CDR3 spells CASSKGGPRGYGYTF. The CDR3 DNA is TGTGCCAGCAGTAAAGGGGGCCCAAGGGGCTATGGCTACACCTTC.

V and J are TRBV7-3 and TRBJ1-1, with D hard to call. The V gene's germline CDR1 is SGHTA and CDR2 FQGTGA. The CDR3 is made up of 14 amino acids. V was shortened by 2 bases and J by 2 bases, with 9 bases between the two germline ends. This chain's CDR3 is CASSLVQINTEAFF. The CDR3 DNA reads as TGTGCCAGCAGCTTAGTACAGATCAACACTGAAGCTTTCTTT.

The rearrangement uses TRBV6-5 and TRBJ1-5, with 7 bases matching TRBD1. Unmatched junction bases numbered 8, after V lost 5 bases and J lost 10 bases. Germline loops: CDR1 MNHEY, CDR2 SVGAGI. There are 13 residues in the CDR3. CDR3 in DNA: TGTGCCAGCAGTGACAGGGTCACGTCCCCCCAGCATTTT. Translation gives CASSDRVTSPQHF.

For the CDR3, the DNA is TGTGCCAGCAGCCCAGAGGTAGGCGAGCAGTACTTC. Amino acid sequence: CASSPEVGEQYF. V and J are TRBV7-2 and TRBJ2-7; D gene ambiguous. The CDR3 length is 12 residues. The germline V and J ends were trimmed by 5 bases and 6 bases, with 11 bases remaining between them. Germline V gene data show CDR1 as SGHTA and CDR2 as FQGNSA. Based on the CDR3 plus reference TRBV7-2 and TRBJ2-7, the full variable domain is GAGVSQSPSNKVTEKGKDVELRCDPISGHTALYWYRQSLGQGLEFLIYFQGNSAPDKSGLPSDRFSAERTGGSVSTLTIQRTQQEDSAVYLCASSPEVGEQYFGPGTRLTVT.

J is TRBJ1-2 and V is TRBV5-6; the match to TRBD1 covers 7 bases. The V and J ends lost 9 bases and 1 base, in that order; junction bases with no gene match: 12. The CDR3 has 15 residues. Germline V CDR1 and CDR2: SGHDT, YYEEEE. CDR3 loop: CATSRGQQINYGYTF. CDR3 nucleotides: TGTGCCACCTCTAGGGGACAGCAGATTAACTATGGCTACACCTTC. Drawing the rest from reference TRBV5-6 and TRBJ1-2, the complete variable domain is DAGVTQSPTHLIKTRGQQVTLRCSPKSGHDTVSWYQQALGQGPQFIFQYYEEEERQRGNFPDRFSGHQFPNYSSELNVNALLLGDSALYLCATSRGQQINYGYTFGSGTRLTVV.

V and J are TRBV6-5 and TRBJ1-1; TRBD1 is a possible D gene (5 bases). The germline V gene has CDR1 MNHEY and CDR2 SVGAGI. CDR3 size: 14 residues. V shed 5 bases and J shed 6 bases, with 16 bases lying between them. CDR3 nucleotide sequence: TGTGCCAGCAGTCCTCGGGCCCACAGGTCTGAAGCTTTCTTT. Translating it yields CASSPRAHRSEAFF.

The CDR3 nucleotides read TGTGCCAGCAGCCCGGTAGTACTAGATACGCAGTATTTT. Translated, it gives CASSPVVLDTQYF. V usage is TRBV7-9 and J usage is TRBJ2-3; no clear D. V lost 5 bases to trimming and J lost 5 bases, with 11 bases between them. Germline-derived CDR1 and CDR2 are SEHNR and FQNEAQ (reference sequence). The CDR3 is made up of 13 amino acids.

The chain is built from TRBV6-1 and TRBJ1-2; no reliable D call. CDR1 and CDR2 (germline): MNHNS, SASEGT. The V end lost 5 bases, the J end lost 5 bases, and 3 bases lay between the germline ends. The CDR3 extends over 10 amino acids. CDR3 loop: CASSLYGYTF. The CDR3 DNA reads TGTGCCAGCAGTCTGTATGGCTACACCTTC.

The rearrangement links TRBV19 to TRBJ1-1, with a weak D call TRBD1 (5 bases). The V and J ends lost 7 bases and 5 bases respectively, with 17 bases between them. The CDR3 loop spans 14 amino acids. Germline V CDR1 and CDR2: LNHDA, SQIVND (reference sequence). The CDR3 protein is CASTPWGGATEAFF. The CDR3 region has the DNA TGTGCCAGTACCCCATGGGGGGGAGCGACTGAAGCTTTCTTT.